Sequencing of this T cell receptor (beta chain) was carried out in a study of cytomegalovirus exposure and HLA in healthy donors. CDR3 length: 17 amino acids. V shed 5 bases, J shed 0 bases, and the junction held 11 bases outside the gene matches. Per the germline V gene, CDR1 is SGHRS and CDR2 is YFSETQ. Primers for the PCR totalled 60 Vbeta and 13 Jbeta. TCRdb keeps only in-frame clones here, not all; method: immunoSEQ multiplex PCR. The repertoire holds roughly 120,000 clones, about four fifths seen once, with roughly 12% in the top ten. Turning to this clone: Its specificity is not known.

Unrecorded immune exposures were likely, despite nominal health at sampling. Broader study findings: As a later analysis showed, several of the most significant clusters appeared to be linked to common viral pathogens. A later analysis found TCR association rates differed by HLA locus, highest for DRB1 and lowest for HLA-C.

What was sequenced was PBMCs. The TCR comes from a male donor in good health and CMV-seropositive. The chain combines TRBV5-1 with TRBJ2-1; the match to TRBD2 covers 7 bases. CDR3 protein: CASSPRASGSSYNEQFF. DNA for the CDR3: TGCGCCAGCAGTCCTAGGGCTAGCGGAAGCTCCTACAATGAGCAGTTCTTC. Variable domain in full (rest from reference TRBV5-1 and TRBJ2-1): KAGVTQTPRYLIKTRGQQVTLSCSPISGHRSVSWYQQTPGQGLQFLFEYFSETQRNKGNFPGRFSGRQFSNSRSEMNVSTLELGDSALYLCASSPRASGSSYNEQFFGPGTRLTVL.